Included here is one TCR beta chain sequence, with context. Its specificity is unknown. This CDR3 spans 14 amino acids. V was cut by 4 bases and J by 7 bases, with 19 bases left in between. Germline-derived CDR1 and CDR2 are SQVTM and ANQGSEA. The entry originates in a study of T cells after yellow fever vaccination. Study-level points and caveats: Relatively few clonotypes were ones that appeared in both CD4 and CD8 compartments. Sorted repertoires could include abundant contaminating clonotypes from bulk cells. The booster saw the reappearance of most primary-vaccination clones (about 95% CD4, about 85% CD8). Peaking faster, on day 5 versus 15, the secondary response was nonetheless weaker.

TCRdb reanalysed the 5' RACE reads using MiXCR and keeps one entry per CDR3 protein. The table has around 360,000 distinct CDR3 sequences, approximately 10% seen once. Material: PBMCs, obtained on the day of the first yellow fever vaccination. The sequence came from a man aged 18-30 years who received the YFV17D yellow fever vaccine. The rearrangement uses TRBV29-1 and TRBJ2-5, with TRBD2 as a possible D gene (5 bases). DNA for the CDR3: TGCAGCGTTGGTACAGCGGCCATAGGTGGGACCCAGTACTTC. It specifies CSVGTAAIGGTQYF.